The TCR beta chain described here comes from a study of T cells in Graves' hyperthyroidism and ophthalmopathy. The study, taken as a whole, reports: The authors' 13 V-J model separated ophthalmopathy from stable hyperthyroidism. Blood held most thyroid clonotypes expanded above 0.001 frequency.

Template material for amplifying TCR beta CDR3 regions consisted of RNA transcripts. Initially, a first-round RT-PCR of the TCR CDR3 employed the HTBI primer set. TCRdb analysed the multiplex PCR reads with MiXCR anew, one entry per CDR3 protein. The repertoire holds fewer than 650,000 distinct CDR3 sequences, with 46% as singletons. The CDR3 covers 12 residues. V dropped 5 bases and J dropped 10 bases, with 14 bases sitting between them. In germline, CDR1 is MNHNY, CDR2 SVGAGI (reference sequence). On this clonotype: Its antigen is currently unknown.

This chain connects TRBV6-6 to TRBJ1-1, with unresolved D. The source material was peripheral blood or thyroid tissue (not recorded which). The TCR comes from an adult woman with Graves' disease, either hyperthyroidism or ophthalmopathy (not recorded which). CDR3 sequence reads: CASSAQELSAFF. CDR3 sequence (DNA): TGTGCCAGCAGTGCCCAAGAACTCTCAGCTTTCTTT.